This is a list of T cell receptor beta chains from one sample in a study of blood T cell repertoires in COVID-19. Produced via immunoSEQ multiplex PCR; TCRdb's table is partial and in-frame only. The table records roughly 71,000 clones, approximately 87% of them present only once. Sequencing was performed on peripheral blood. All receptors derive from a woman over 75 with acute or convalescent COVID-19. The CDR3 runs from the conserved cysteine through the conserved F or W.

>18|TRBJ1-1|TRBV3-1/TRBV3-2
CASRGQGAGAPVPVKAFF
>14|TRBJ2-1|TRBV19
CASNRLAGYNEQFF
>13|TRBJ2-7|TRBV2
CASSGITRYEQYF
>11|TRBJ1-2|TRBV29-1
CSVVRGDGYTF
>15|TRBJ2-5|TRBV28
CASAGQVLSQETQYF
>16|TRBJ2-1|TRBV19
CASSTLTSGTYLEQFF
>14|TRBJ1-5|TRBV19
CAISGTGGGQPQHF
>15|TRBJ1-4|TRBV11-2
CASSLSEGAGEKLFF
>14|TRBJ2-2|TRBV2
CASSVNRGGGELFF
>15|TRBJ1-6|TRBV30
CAWSRTRQDNSPLHF
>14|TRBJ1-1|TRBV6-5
CASRGQGRNTEAFF
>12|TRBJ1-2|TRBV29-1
CSVIQGGYGYTF
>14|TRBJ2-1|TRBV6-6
CASSLQGSYNEQFF
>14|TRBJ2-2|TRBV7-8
CASTLRVNTGELFF
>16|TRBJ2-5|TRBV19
CASSWGLAVFQETQYF
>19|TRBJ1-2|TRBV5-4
CASSPDRGSDYRSPYGYTF
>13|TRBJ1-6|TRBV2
CASSVTENSPLHF